The present entry profiles one TCR beta chain with its context. The antigen is not known. The sample is drawn from a study of siplizumab effects on memory and regulatory T cells. Regarding the study as a whole: Siplizumab brought about a significant reduction in alloreactive sequences traceable to unstimulated CD4+ memory cells. Treg origin accounted for an average of around 67% of mappable alloreactive CD4+ clones with siplizumab and 25% to 30% in controls. Unstimulated subsets contained matches for only a minor fraction of alloreactive clones. A major contribution to the alloresponse seemed to be made by naive T cells, which seemed more diverse than memory cells.

TCRdb's copy holds only in-frame clones and misses some; the assay was immunoSEQ multiplex PCR. The repertoire holds about 87,000 clones, 90% to 95% seen once, with approximately 0.31% in the top ten. The clonotype comes from a human donor in good health. Sequencing used non-Treg CD4+ T cells sorted from blood.

CDR3 in DNA: TGTGCCAGCAGTGATCGAGCGGGGCGTGGCGAGACCCAGTACTTC. Amino acid sequence: CASSDRAGRGETQYF. V gene TRBV2 combines with J gene TRBJ2-5; 7 nucleotides match TRBD2. The CDR3 covers 15 residues. Germline V gene data show CDR1 as SNHLY and CDR2 as FYNNEI. J lost 5 bases, V lost 3 bases, and 9 bases had no gene match.